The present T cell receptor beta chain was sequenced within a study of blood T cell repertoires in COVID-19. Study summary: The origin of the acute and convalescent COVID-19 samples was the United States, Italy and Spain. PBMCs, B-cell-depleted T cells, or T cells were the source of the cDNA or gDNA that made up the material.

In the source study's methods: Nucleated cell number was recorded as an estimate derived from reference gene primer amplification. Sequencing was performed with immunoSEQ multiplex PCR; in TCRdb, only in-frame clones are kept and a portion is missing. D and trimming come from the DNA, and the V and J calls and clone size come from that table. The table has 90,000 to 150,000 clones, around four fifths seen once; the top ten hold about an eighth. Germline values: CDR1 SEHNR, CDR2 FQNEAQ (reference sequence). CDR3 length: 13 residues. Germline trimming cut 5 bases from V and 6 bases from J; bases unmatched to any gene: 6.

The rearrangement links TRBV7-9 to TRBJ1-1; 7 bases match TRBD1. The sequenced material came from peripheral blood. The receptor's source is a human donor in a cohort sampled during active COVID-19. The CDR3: CASSPGGTPEAFF. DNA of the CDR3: TGTGCCAGCAGCCCAGGGGGGACCCCTGAAGCTTTCTTT. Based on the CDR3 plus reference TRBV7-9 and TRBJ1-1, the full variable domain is DTGVSQNPRHKITKRGQNVTFRCDPISEHNRLYWYRQTLGQGPEFLTYFQNEAQLEKSRLLSDRFSAERPKGSFSTLEIQRTEQGDSAMYLCASSPGGTPEAFFGQGTRLTVV.